This T cell receptor (beta chain) was observed in a study of blood T cell repertoires in COVID-19. Study-wide background: The analysed material was cDNA or gDNA that came from T cells, B-cell-depleted T cells, or PBMCs.

As originally analysed: The assay estimated nucleated cells by amplifying reference gene primers. The protocol was immunoSEQ multiplex PCR, while the TCRdb copy is restricted to in-frame clones and leaves out a portion. D and trimming were read from the DNA, whereas the V and J calls and clone size are those reported in that table. This sample has under 250,000 clones, with roughly 80% found just once. CDR1 and CDR2 from the germline V gene are LNHNV and YYDKDF (reference sequence). With V trimmed by 5 bases and J by 5 bases, 15 bases remained unmatched. The CDR3 is made up of 18 amino acids. The chain recombines TRBV15 with TRBJ1-1; 12 bases align to TRBD1. This sequence was found in a woman in her 70s with acute or convalescent COVID-19. Sample: peripheral blood. The CDR3 spells CATSGQSGTGGARTEAFF. Here the CDR3 DNA reads TGTGCCACCAGCGGACAATCCGGGACAGGGGGCGCGAGGACTGAAGCTTTCTTT.